The T cell receptor (beta chain) described here comes from a study of shared clonotypes between healthy human individuals (dated by TCRdb to between 2020 and 2021). Study-wide context: The cohort included a few men and a couple of women between 18 and 49 years of age. For each donor, three plates each were used for CD4 naive and CD4 memory, two plates were used for CD8 naive, and one plate was used for CD8 memory. The study deeply sequenced blood TCR repertoires of about five healthy adults to estimate repertoire size and the extent of clonotype sharing between individuals. Different laboratories and diverse techniques were used to prepare libraries and sequence TCR repertoires, to increase sequencing depth and limit assay-specific biases. Between about 0.85 and 9.5 billion PBMCs per donor were obtained by leukapheresis.

TCR CDR3 regions were amplified from genomic DNA by multiplex PCR using the deep immunoSEQ assay. Genomic DNA extracted from each cell subset was distributed evenly over all wells of several immunoSEQ 96-well plates, and each plate served as one replicate. Each replicate PCR for sorted subsets received about 210 ng genomic DNA, equal to some 32,000 T cell genomes. Purified libraries were quantified with a Qubit 3.0 fluorometer, sized on a Bioanalyzer 2100, and re-quantified with the KAPA Library Quantification kit. Each immunoSEQ 96-well plate was sequenced on its own single-read 150-cycle Illumina NextSeq 550 flow cell. As for the original processing: Because the immunoSEQ output held only junctional sequences and lacked quality scores, the filtering could not match the filtering applied to full-length reads. To assign V/J genes and CDR3, sequences were annotated against IMGT germline references using PyIR, a Python wrapper for IgBLAST v1.9. Reads were removed for weak V/J assignments (E-value above 1e-6), missing CDR3, stop codons, out-of-frame junctions, or ambiguous translated residues. V3J clonotypes were defined by identical inferred V gene, J gene, and CDR3 amino acid sequence. Percentage overlap between repertoires was computed as shared unique clonotypes divided by the size of the smaller repertoire. Three approaches were used to assess repertoire richness: RTK rarefaction, the Chao1 estimator, and Recon v2.1 estimates of unobserved clonotypes. OLGA was used to compute generation probabilities for all TCRbeta clonotypes that the gDNA method yielded from a few donors. This immuneACCESS table, as held by TCRdb, lists in-frame sequences with V and J called but not all clones. Of the missing ones, under half trace to an unresolved V gene in checked studies; the others have no known cause. From that table come the V and J calls and clone size; the DNA was used to work out D and trimming. This sample holds about 1.1 million clones; around 77% were observed only once. The top ten hold about 0.89% of the sample.

In this sample, this clone turned up a few times. This clone's antigen is unknown. Base quality data are lacking; no much larger clone is found one base away. Overall results and qualifications from the work: Pairwise subsampling led to the expectation that sequencing depth would affect the degree of clonotype sharing among donors. Across a handful of donors, roughly 5% of naive CD4, roughly 3.5% of naive CD8, around 2.5% of memory CD4, and roughly 0.4% of memory CD8 clonotypes were shared. Naive subsets generally had larger estimated clonotype richness than memory subsets. Even with the large sequencing depth, rarefaction of the sorted-subset datasets indicated that sequencing was incomplete. Clonotypes shared by all four sorted-subset donors showed higher generation probabilities than non-shared clonotypes. Because the study included a small number of donors, the genetic and exposure-history diversity represented was limited. Sampling was limited to blood, and TCR repertoires in tissue likely differ from TCR repertoires in blood.

Reading from cysteine to phenylalanine, the CDR3 counts 17 amino acids. Only the CDR3 region is kept as DNA, spanning 51 bases read in frame from base 1. For CDR1 and CDR2, the germline V gene lists MGHRA and YSYEKL. A distance of 20 bases separates the germline ends of V and J, which lose 4 bases and 2 bases respectively. The donors were healthy, HIV-negative adults with no recently reported acute infections or vaccinations. Every donor was a Caucasian adult living in Nashville, Tennessee, USA. CD4+ T cells were enriched by magnetic negative selection; naive cells were then positively selected on CD45RA, and the negative fraction formed the memory subset. After blood collection by leukapheresis, PBMCs were isolated using Ficoll-Histopaque density gradient centrifugation and then cryopreserved in the vapor phase of liquid nitrogen. Purity and quantity of every magnetically sorted T cell population were checked by analytical flow cytometry. Genomic DNA was isolated from every sorted fraction and measured by UV absorbance on a Nanodrop 2000c.

Input material: memory CD4+ T cells from PBMCs. The cell subset or site label of this sample denotes: CD45RA-negative fraction. The sequence is built from TRBV4-1 and TRBJ1-2, with TRBD1 perhaps the D gene, on 6 matching bases. This clonotype was obtained from a man younger than 35 in good health. Some clones in this sample may be carry-over from other donors' samples. The CDR3 here reads CASSLDPGRTENYGYTF. In nucleotide form, the sequence is TGCGCCAGCAGCCTCGACCCGGGCCGGACAGAAAACTATGGCTACACCTTC.